Listed below are T cell receptor beta chains from one sample, sequenced in a study of T-cell memory formation after mild COVID-19. TCRdb processed the 5' RACE reads anew with MiXCR; each CDR3 protein has one entry. The sample lists about 440,000 distinct CDR3 sequences, 20% occurring once. Sequencing was done on a sample of PBMCs or a T cell subset sorted from them (not recorded which). The receptors were sampled from an adult woman who had mild COVID-19 (a few samples of this study predate the infection). Cell type and time point are not known. The CDR3 runs from the conserved cysteine through the conserved F or W. The order of the fields is D gene, V gene, CDR3 length, clone size, J gene, CDR3 protein, CDR3 DNA. D genes are given only for firm matches. The size field is filled for only some rows; it gives once, few, many or a size class.

>-|TRBV11-2|14|few|TRBJ2-3
CASSLDTWRDTQYF
TGTGCCAGCAGCTTAGATACGTGGCGAGATACGCAGTATTTT
>-|TRBV21-1|15|-|TRBJ1-5
CASSKGEGSNQPQHF
TGTGCCAGCAGCAAAGGGGAGGGAAGCAATCAGCCCCAGCATTTT
>TRBD1|TRBV29-1|14|-|TRBJ1-2
CSAERAGGGYGYTF
TGCAGCGCCGAACGTGCAGGGGGCGGTTATGGCTACACCTTC
>TRBD2|TRBV6-2/TRBV6-3|16|-|TRBJ2-2
CASRGGDQVNTGELFF
TGTGCCAGCAGGGGAGGGGACCAAGTGAACACCGGGGAGCTGTTTTTT
>TRBD2|TRBV7-9|18|-|TRBJ2-1
CASSLEMTSGRSYNEQFF
TGTGCCAGCAGCTTAGAGATGACTAGCGGGCGATCCTACAATGAGCAGTTCTTC
>-|TRBV11-2|16|-|TRBJ2-3
CASSSPYSGGTDTQYF
TGTGCCAGCAGCTCCCCGTATTCCGGGGGCACAGATACGCAGTATTTT
>-|TRBV18|14|-|TRBJ2-3
CASSPQEGTDTQYF
TGTGCCAGCTCACCACAGGAGGGAACAGATACGCAGTATTTT
>-|TRBV12-3/TRBV12-4|15|few|TRBJ1-5
CASSFMGHGDQPQHF
TGTGCCAGCAGTTTCATGGGCCACGGTGATCAGCCCCAGCATTTT
>TRBD1|TRBV6-5|12|few|TRBJ1-1
CASKQGDTEAFF
TGTGCCAGCAAACAGGGGGACACTGAAGCTTTCTTT
>TRBD2|TRBV12-3/TRBV12-4|15|few|TRBJ2-5
CASSLVLAGSVTQYF
TGTGCCAGCAGTTTAGTCCTAGCGGGAAGCGTGACCCAGTACTTC
>TRBD1|TRBV7-2|14|-|TRBJ2-7
CASSRDRGDYEQYF
TGTGCCAGCAGTCGTGACAGGGGGGACTACGAGCAGTACTTC
>TRBD2|TRBV27|16|few|TRBJ2-2
CASSWGTSGNAGELFF
TGTGCCAGCAGTTGGGGGACTAGCGGGAATGCCGGGGAGCTGTTTTTT
>-|TRBV13|14|-|TRBJ2-1
CASSNDRFWNEQFF
TGTGCCAGCAGTAACGACAGGTTTTGGAATGAGCAGTTCTTC
>-|TRBV30|15|-|TRBJ2-2
CAWSPGGVNTGELFF
TGTGCCTGGAGTCCTGGAGGGGTGAACACCGGGGAGCTGTTTTTT
>TRBD1|TRBV7-9|14|few|TRBJ2-3
CASSGTASTDTQYF
TGTGCCAGCAGCGGGACAGCTAGCACAGATACGCAGTATTTT
>TRBD2|TRBV5-1|15|few|TRBJ2-1
CASSTSGGVYNEQFF
TGCGCCAGCAGCACTAGCGGGGGAGTGTACAATGAGCAGTTCTTC
>TRBD1|TRBV7-6|18|few|TRBJ1-1
CASSLEWTGLGGNTEAFF
TGTGCCAGCAGCTTAGAGTGGACAGGGCTGGGTGGGAACACTGAAGCTTTCTTT
>-|TRBV27|17|-|TRBJ1-2
CASSQDSRRTNYYGYTF
TGTGCCAGCAGTCAAGACAGCCGCCGGACCAACTACTATGGCTACACCTTC
>TRBD1|TRBV24-1|15|few|TRBJ2-3
CATSEGQVSTDTQYF
TGTGCCACCAGTGAGGGACAGGTTAGCACAGATACGCAGTATTTT
>TRBD1|TRBV5-1|15|-|TRBJ2-7
CASSLDWGQSYEQYF
TGCGCCAGCAGCTTGGATTGGGGACAGTCCTACGAGCAGTACTTC
>-|TRBV10-2|12|-|TRBJ2-3
CASSESGDTQYF
TGCGCCAGCAGTGAGAGTGGAGATACGCAGTATTTT
>-|TRBV7-7|16|few|TRBJ2-3
CASSLGSSTGTDTQYF
TGTGCCAGCAGCTTAGGGTCTTCGACGGGCACAGATACGCAGTATTTT
>TRBD1|TRBV25-1|16|-|TRBJ1-2
CASSEAGTGRYYGYTF
TGTGCCAGCAGTGAGGCCGGGACAGGGAGATACTATGGCTACACCTTC
>TRBD1|TRBV14|13|few|TRBJ1-1
CASSQDRGHQAFF
TGTGCCAGCAGCCAGGACAGGGGGCATCAGGCTTTCTTT
>TRBD1|TRBV2|15|few|TRBJ1-5
CASSPGQGLSQPQHF
TGTGCCAGCAGTCCCGGACAGGGGTTGTCTCAGCCCCAGCATTTT
>TRBD2|TRBV5-1|15|-|TRBJ2-7
CASSLITSGPYEQYF
TGCGCCAGCAGCCTTATCACTAGCGGACCCTACGAGCAGTACTTC
>TRBD2|TRBV11-2|14|few|TRBJ2-7
CASSAGLAGNEQYF
TGTGCCAGCAGCGCCGGACTAGCGGGGAACGAGCAGTACTTC
>-|TRBV9|11|few|TRBJ2-7
CASSVGDRKYF
TGTGCCAGCAGCGTAGGTGATAGGAAGTACTTC
>TRBD2|TRBV15|13|-|TRBJ2-7
CATSASGIYEQYF
TGTGCCACCAGCGCTAGCGGGATCTACGAGCAGTACTTC
>TRBD1|TRBV18|15|few|TRBJ1-2
CASSQTTGSNYGYTF
TGTGCCAGCTCACAAACGACAGGGTCTAACTATGGCTACACCTTC
>-|TRBV7-2|15|-|TRBJ2-1
CASSQGSGVYNEQFF
TGTGCCAGCAGCCAAGGCAGCGGCGTCTACAATGAGCAGTTCTTC
>TRBD1|TRBV7-2|14|few|TRBJ2-5
CASSSRQGWETQYF
TGTGCCAGCAGCTCCAGACAGGGGTGGGAGACCCAGTACTTC
>TRBD2|TRBV12-3/TRBV12-4|16|-|TRBJ2-3
CASTDSGGAGTDTQYF
TGTGCCAGCACCGATAGCGGGGGGGCTGGAACAGATACGCAGTATTTT
>TRBD1|TRBV5-5|15|-|TRBJ2-1
CASSPGQVKGNEQFF
TGTGCCAGCAGCCCAGGACAGGTCAAGGGCAATGAGCAGTTCTTC
>TRBD2|TRBV20-1|14|few|TRBJ2-3
CSASTGLAVYTQYF
TGCAGTGCTAGTACTGGACTAGCGGTCTACACGCAGTATTTT
>-|TRBV30|13|-|TRBJ1-1
CAWSVQRNTEAFF
TGTGCCTGGAGTGTACAGCGGAACACTGAAGCTTTCTTT
>-|TRBV4-3|15|-|TRBJ2-3
CASSQLRMSTDTQYF
TGCGCCAGCAGCCAATTGCGGATGAGCACAGATACGCAGTATTTT
>-|TRBV24-1|12|-|TRBJ2-3
CASSVRGGTQYF
TGTGCCTCAAGCGTCCGCGGTGGTACGCAGTATTTT
>TRBD2|TRBV2|13|few|TRBJ2-7
CASRSGRAYEQYF
TGTGCCAGCAGGAGCGGGAGGGCCTACGAGCAGTACTTC
>-|TRBV2|14|-|TRBJ1-5
CASSGGRVDQPQHF
TGTGCCAGCAGTGGTGGGAGGGTAGATCAGCCCCAGCATTTT
>-|TRBV7-8|14|-|TRBJ2-5
CASSLNSGQETQYF
TGTGCCAGCAGCTTAAACAGCGGTCAAGAGACCCAGTACTTC
>-|TRBV14|15|few|TRBJ2-1
CASSQGQGRGNEQFF
TGTGCCAGCAGCCAAGGGCAGGGTCGCGGTAATGAGCAGTTCTTC
>-|TRBV19|14|-|TRBJ2-3
CASSYESSSDTQYF
TGTGCCAGTAGTTATGAGAGCTCCTCAGATACGCAGTATTTT
>TRBD1|TRBV4-1|19|-|TRBJ1-1
CASSQARPAGQPVNTEAFF
TGCGCCAGCAGCCAAGCTCGTCCCGCGGGACAGCCAGTGAACACTGAAGCTTTCTTT
>TRBD1|TRBV5-6|16|-|TRBJ1-5
CASSLRTGGVMEPQHF
TGTGCCAGCAGCCTTCGGACAGGGGGAGTTATGGAGCCCCAGCATTTT
>-|TRBV18|15|-|TRBJ1-2
CASSPSGSPTGGYTF
TGTGCCAGCTCACCATCGGGATCCCCTACAGGAGGCTACACCTTC
>-|TRBV20-1|13|-|TRBJ1-1
CSARVRADTEAFF
TGCAGTGCTAGGGTTCGGGCTGACACTGAAGCTTTCTTT
>-|TRBV5-1|13|-|TRBJ2-1
CASSLIEGGEQFF
TGCGCCAGCAGCTTGATTGAGGGCGGTGAGCAGTTCTTC
>-|TRBV20-1|14|few|TRBJ2-5
CSARDWSRQETQYF
TGCAGTGCTAGAGATTGGTCTAGACAAGAGACCCAGTACTTC
>-|TRBV5-1|14|-|TRBJ1-2
CASSLGGGEYGYTF
TGCGCCAGCAGCTTGGGAGGGGGAGAGTATGGCTACACCTTC
>TRBD2|TRBV20-1|17|-|TRBJ2-1
CSARDVASGRSYNEQFF
TGCAGTGCTAGAGATGTGGCTAGCGGGAGATCGTACAATGAGCAGTTCTTC
>-|TRBV7-3|14|-|TRBJ2-3
CASSFDSYTDTQYF
TGTGCCAGCAGCTTTGACAGCTACACAGATACGCAGTATTTT
>TRBD1|TRBV12-3/TRBV12-4|15|-|TRBJ1-5
CASNAGQGGNQPQHF
TGTGCCAGCAACGCCGGACAGGGGGGCAATCAGCCCCAGCATTTT